The clone carrying this T cell receptor beta chain has more than one count but fewer than ten. Its specificity is not known. The data derive from a study of T-cell memory formation after mild COVID-19. The study's findings and limits: Researchers could not confirm that second-wave clones peaking on day 37 targeted SARS-CoV-2. The study found balanced CD4/CD8 in clones contracting day 15 to 85 and a CD4+ lean in later expanders.

The junction had 11 bases not matched to a gene; V was cut back by 7 bases and J by 15 bases. The CDR3 contains 14 residues. CDR1 and CDR2 (germline): LNHDA, SQIVND (reference sequence). Using its own MiXCR run on the 5' RACE reads, TCRdb lists one record per CDR3 protein. The sample shows 350,000 or so distinct CDR3 sequences, roughly 13% of them seen only once. The genes are TRBV19 and TRBJ1-6; 11 bases line up with TRBD1. Input material: PBMCs or a T cell subset sorted from them (not recorded which). The clonotype originates from a young man who had mild COVID-19 (a few samples of this study predate the infection). Cell type and time point are not known. CDR3 loop: CASTPDRGLGGLHF. The CDR3 region has the DNA TGTGCCAGTACCCCGGACAGGGGGCTAGGTGGCCTCCACTTT.